Shown below are 18 T cell receptor beta chains from a single sample sequenced in a study of T cell responses to AZD1222 COVID-19 vaccine. Some clones are missing from TCRdb's copy, which holds only in-frame ones; the method was immunoSEQ multiplex PCR. The profile shows around 130,000 clones, around nine tenths of them singletons. Sequences were derived from peripheral blood, sampled on day 0 of AZD1222 vaccination. These receptors all come from an adult in good health.

The J gene is TRBJ1-3, the V gene TRBV28; D unresolved. The CDR3 is 14 residues long. V lost 4 bases, J lost 0 bases, and 7 bases lay in between. Germline V CDR1 and CDR2: MDHEN, SYDVKM. The CDR3 nucleotides are TGTGCCAGCAGTTACTATGGCTCTGGAAACACCATATATTTT. Its translation: CASSYYGSGNTIYF.

The chain is built from TRBV30 and TRBJ1-2; TRBD1 matches 9 bases. Trimming took 5 bases from V and 5 from J; bases not matched to a gene: 12. The germline CDR1 and CDR2 sequences are GTSNPN and SVGIG (reference sequence). CDR3 length: 15 residues. This CDR3 is CAWSLSTGGGYGYTF. The CDR3 DNA reads as TGTGCCTGGTCTCTGTCGACAGGGGGAGGGTATGGCTACACCTTC.

This sequence joins TRBV18 and TRBJ1-1, with 12 nucleotides matching TRBD1. CDR3 length: 17 amino acids. Germline CDR1 and CDR2: KGHSH and LQKENI. V lost 1 base, J lost 5 bases, and 8 bases stayed unmatched. CDR3 residues: CASSPRGTGGWGTEAFF. The CDR3 bases are TGTGCCAGCTCACCACGGGGGACAGGGGGCTGGGGAACTGAAGCTTTCTTT.

This chain links TRBV29-1 with TRBJ1-3; the match to TRBD1 covers 10 bases. CDR3 length: 14 amino acids. CDR1 and CDR2 (germline): SQVTM, ANQGSEA. V shed 6 bases, J shed 4 bases, and the junction held 6 bases outside the gene matches. CDR3 DNA sequence: TGCAGCGTGGACGGGACAGGGGTAGGAAACACCATATATTTT. Translated: CSVDGTGVGNTIYF.

This clone was seen a handful of times. The chain joins TRBV20-1 to TRBJ1-2, with TRBD1 as a possible D gene (6 bases). Germline V lookup: CDR1 DFQATT, CDR2 SNEGSKA (reference sequence). CDR3 size: 11 residues. The CDR3 nucleotides are TGCGCCAAGGGGGGGGCACCCGGCTACACCTTC. It translates to CAKGGAPGYTF.

The V and J genes are TRBV6-2 or TRBV6-3 and TRBJ2-5; 7 bases are shared with TRBD1. The CDR3 contains 14 residues. The junction had 5 bases not matched to a gene; V was cut back by 2 bases and J by 5 bases. Germline values: CDR1 MNHEY, CDR2 SVGEGT. CDR3 sequence (DNA): TGTGCCAGCAGTTACGAGGGGGCACGGGAGACCCAGTACTTC. Amino acids: CASSYEGARETQYF.

This clone has only one observation. The chain carries TRBV7-4 and TRBJ1-1; 7 bases match TRBD1. The CDR3 covers 16 residues. With 0 bases clipped from V and 3 bases from J, the junction kept 7 bases outside the gene matches. CDR1 is SGHVT, CDR2 SQSDAQ, per germline. DNA of the CDR3: TGTGCCAGCAGCTTAGCCCAGGGGGACGGGGACACTGAAGCTTTCTTT. This codes for CASSLAQGDGDTEAFF.

The J gene is TRBJ2-1, the V gene TRBV2, with 10 nucleotides matching TRBD2. Looked up from germline, CDR1 is SNHLY and CDR2 is FYNNEI. V was clipped by 11 bases and J by 8 bases; unmatched bases: 12. The CDR3 loop spans 14 amino acids. CDR3: CAFSGLAGVDEQFF. The CDR3 DNA reads TGTGCCTTCTCGGGCCTAGCGGGAGTGGATGAGCAGTTCTTC.

This sequence joins TRBV7-2 and TRBJ2-2, with D possibly matching TRBD1 (6 bases). The CDR3 is 14 amino acids. CDR1 and CDR2 (germline): SGHTA, FQGNSA. The V and J ends lost 5 bases and 1 base respectively, with 8 bases between them. The CDR3 loop is CASSRGQNTGELFF. The CDR3 DNA reads TGTGCCAGCAGCCGGGGACAGAACACCGGGGAGCTGTTTTTT.

This chain links TRBV27 with TRBJ1-1; D might be TRBD1 (6 bases). In germline, CDR1 is MNHEY, CDR2 SMNVEV (reference sequence). Trimming pared 4 bases from V and 4 bases from J, leaving 19 bases between. The CDR3 sequence is 16 residues long. Here the CDR3 DNA reads TGTGCCAGCAGTTCGCCGGGGAGCCCGACAGGCACTGAAGCTTTCTTT. It specifies CASSSPGSPTGTEAFF.

A remark on this clone: Other DNA sequences within the sample encode an identical CDR3. The rearrangement uses TRBV2 and TRBJ2-3; unclear D gene. CDR1 is SNHLY, CDR2 FYNNEI, per germline. Trimming took 7 bases from V and 2 from J, leaving 7 bases between them. CDR3 length: 12 amino acids. The CDR3 nucleotides read TGTGCCAGCACGGGCGACACAGATACGCAGTATTTT. Translated, it gives CASTGDTDTQYF. Together with reference TRBV2 and TRBJ2-3, the CDR3 gives the full variable domain: EPEVTQTPSHQVTQMGQEVILRCVPISNHLYFYWYRQILGQKVEFLVSFYNNEISEKSEIFDDQFSVERPDGSNFTLKIRSTKLEDSAMYFCASTGDTDTQYFGPGTRLTVL.

This chain uses TRBV28 with TRBJ2-2, with 11 nucleotides matching TRBD1. V shed 7 bases and J 1 base; nucleotides not matched to a gene: 8. CDR3 length equals 17 residues. Germline assignment: CDR1 MDHEN and CDR2 SYDVKM. The CDR3 DNA is TGTGCCAGCAACCGGGACAGGGGGACGCAGAACACCGGGGAGCTGTTTTTT. Protein sequence: CASNRDRGTQNTGELFF.

The chain couples TRBV7-9 to TRBJ1-6; D unresolved. V lost 6 bases and J 7 bases, leaving 13 bases between the germline ends. CDR3 size: 14 residues. Germline CDR1 reads SEHNR; CDR2 reads FQNEAQ (reference sequence). The CDR3 loop is CASSPGMWNSPLHF. CDR3 bases: TGTGCCAGCAGTCCCGGAATGTGGAATTCACCCCTCCACTTT.

The chain has TRBV10-3 and TRBJ1-1; D is perhaps TRBD1 (5 bases). The CDR3 has 11 residues. Germline V CDR1 and CDR2: ENHRY, SYGVKD. Trimming left V 4 bases short and J 6 bases short, with 6 bases between. Written as DNA, the CDR3 is TGTGCCATCAGTGGGGGCTCTGAAGCTTTCTTT. This translates into CAISGGSEAFF.

This chain links TRBV5-4 with TRBJ2-1, with TRBD1 matching 8 bases. Trimming at V came to 5 bases and at J to 5 bases, leaving 3 bases not matched to a gene. Germline V CDR1 and CDR2: SGHNT, YYREEE (reference sequence). This CDR3 has 13 amino acids. Here the CDR3 reads CASRVTGDNEQFF. The CDR3 DNA reads TGTGCCAGCAGAGTGACAGGGGACAATGAGCAGTTCTTC. Based on the CDR3 plus reference TRBV5-4 and TRBJ2-1, the full variable domain is ETGVTQSPTHLIKTRGQQVTLRCSSQSGHNTVSWYQQALGQGPQFIFQYYREEENGRGNFPPRFSGLQFPNYSSELNVNALELDDSALYLCASRVTGDNEQFFGPGTRLTVL.

The genes are TRBV20-1 and TRBJ1-1; TRBD1 matches at 8 bases. The CDR3 runs to 11 residues. CDR1 and CDR2 from the germline V gene are DFQATT and SNEGSKA (reference sequence). Losses at the gene ends were 1 base for V and 9 bases for J; bases not matched to a gene: 1. The CDR3 reads CSARGDRKAFF. In nucleotides, the CDR3 is TGCAGTGCTAGAGGGGACAGGAAAGCTTTCTTT.

The CDR3 DNA follows: TGTGCCACCAGCAGAGATCCCAGTCAAGAGACCCAGTACTTC. Its translation: CATSRDPSQETQYF. The rearrangement joins TRBV15 to TRBJ2-5; D remains ambiguous. Trimming shortened V by 0 bases and J by 2 bases, and 7 bases separated the two germline ends. The CDR3 sequence is 14 residues long. Germline CDR1 reads LNHNV; CDR2 reads YYDKDF (reference sequence).

The chain employs TRBV19 and TRBJ1-2; tentative D call: TRBD1 (6 bases). Per germline, CDR1 LNHDA and CDR2 SQIVND (reference sequence). V was shortened by 5 bases and J by 2 bases, with 9 bases between the two germline ends. The CDR3 has 13 amino acids. CDR3 coding DNA: TGTGCCAGTAGTTTTCAGGGGAACTATGGCTACACCTTC. Translating gives CASSFQGNYGYTF.